This paragraph covers one T cell receptor (beta chain) sequence. At one end the junction does not follow the germline gene, possibly because of a read error. Original handling: Cell counts per sample came from amplifying reference gene primers. Measured with immunoSEQ multiplex PCR; TCRdb has only the in-frame clones, and not every one. That table gives V, J and clone size, and the DNA gave D and trimming. The sample includes over 200,000 clones, 60% to 75% of them seen just once. The data stem from a study of blood T cell repertoires in COVID-19. The wider study: Sites across the United States, Italy and Spain contributed samples from acute and convalescent COVID-19. Sample material is recorded as cDNA or gDNA derived from T cells, B-cell-depleted T cells, or PBMCs.

The CDR3 has 16 amino acids. Germline V gives CDR1 MNHEY, CDR2 SVGAGI. The source material was peripheral blood. This rearrangement joins TRBV6-5 to TRBJ2-1, with 12 bases lining up with TRBD2. This receptor was taken from a woman older than 75 with acute or convalescent COVID-19. The CDR3 loop is CASSHSTSGSYNEQFF. The CDR3 bases are TGTGCCAGCAGTCACTCGACTAGCGGGAGTTACAATGAGCAGTTCTTC.